This TCR beta chain appears in the sequencing data of a study of T cell responses to AZD1222 COVID-19 vaccine. Analysis merged second doses at about 4 or about 12 weeks. The repertoire was sequenced with immunoSEQ multiplex PCR; TCRdb's copy has only in-frame clones and lacks some. The table shows over 110,000 clones, with roughly 90% occurring only once. V was trimmed by 4 bases and J by 1 base, leaving 6 bases between them. Germline V gene data show CDR1 as SGHTA and CDR2 as FQGTGA. The CDR3 runs to 13 residues. This chain joins TRBV7-3 and TRBJ2-3; D may be TRBD2 (5 bases). The receptor comes from an adult who received the AZD1222 COVID-19 vaccine. This specimen consisted of peripheral blood, obtained 28 days after the second AZD1222 dose. Here the CDR3 DNA reads TGTGCCAGCAGCTACGGGGGCACAGATACGCAGTATTTT. Translation: CASSYGGTDTQYF.